This entry lists 5 T cell receptor beta chains sequenced from one sample in a study of blood T cells in healthy people across ages. Using a J-beta primer mix together with a sample-barcoded 5' primer, a second PCR was run for roughly 6 to 12 cycles. TCRdb reprocessed the 5' RACE reads via MiXCR and lists one record per CDR3 protein. This table holds 1.5 million to 2 million distinct CDR3 sequences, around 35% found once. The sequenced sample was blood. Receptors were obtained from a woman in her 30s in good health.

Only one count was recorded for this clonotype. One junction end does not reproduce the germline sequence, and a read error may be involved. The chain has TRBV28 and TRBJ1-5; 8 bases match TRBD1. Germline assignment: CDR1 MDHEN and CDR2 SYDVKM. There are 16 residues in the CDR3. CDR3 in DNA: TGTGCCAACAGTCCCGGACAGGGCTATAGCAATCAGCCCCAGCATTTT. Translated, it gives CANSPGQGYSNQPQHF. The full variable domain, its missing parts supplied by reference TRBV28 and TRBJ1-5, is DVKVTQSSRYLVKRTGEKVFLECVQDMDHENMFWYRQDPGLGLRLIYFSYDVKMKEKGDIPEGYSVSREKKERFSLILESASTNQTSMYLCANSPGQGYSNQPQHFGDGTRLSIL.

Turning to this clonotype: A read error may account for a junction end that differs from germline. V is TRBV28 and J is TRBJ2-7, with TRBD1 identical over 9 bases. Per germline, CDR1 MDHEN and CDR2 SYDVKM. This CDR3 has 15 amino acids. The CDR3 reads CASRFPGQGLYERYF. The CDR3 DNA reads as TGTGCCAGCAGATTCCCGGGACAGGGTTTATACGAGCGGTACTTC.

The rearrangement uses TRBV2 and TRBJ2-3; tentative D call: TRBD1 (6 bases). Trimming took off 6 bases at V and 0 bases at J, with 13 bases between the two ends. This CDR3 has 15 amino acids. In germline, CDR1 is SNHLY, CDR2 FYNNEI. The CDR3 DNA follows: TGTGCCAGCAGCTCCGACAGGCCTAGCACAGATACGCAGTATTTT. Residues: CASSSDRPSTDTQYF.

This clonotype showed up just a few times. This chain connects TRBV9 to TRBJ2-5; 9 nucleotides match TRBD2. The tail of the sequence fits TRBJ2-7 better, so the J call may be wrong. The CDR3 has 15 amino acids. The germline V gene encodes CDR1 SGDLS and CDR2 YYNGEE. CDR3 amino acids: CASSADSGSQYEQYF. The CDR3 region has the DNA TGTGCCAGCAGCGCTGATAGCGGGAGTCAGTACGAGCAGTACTTC.

V and J are TRBV7-9 and TRBJ2-5, with 7 bases matching TRBD2. This CDR3 contains 16 residues. Germline loops: CDR1 SEHNR, CDR2 FQNEAQ (reference sequence). Losses at the gene ends were 0 bases for V and 11 bases for J; bases not matched to a gene: 15. The CDR3 coding sequence is TGTGCCAGCAGCTTAGCGGGGGGGATTGGCTACAATGAGCAGTACTTC. Residues: CASSLAGGIGYNEQYF.